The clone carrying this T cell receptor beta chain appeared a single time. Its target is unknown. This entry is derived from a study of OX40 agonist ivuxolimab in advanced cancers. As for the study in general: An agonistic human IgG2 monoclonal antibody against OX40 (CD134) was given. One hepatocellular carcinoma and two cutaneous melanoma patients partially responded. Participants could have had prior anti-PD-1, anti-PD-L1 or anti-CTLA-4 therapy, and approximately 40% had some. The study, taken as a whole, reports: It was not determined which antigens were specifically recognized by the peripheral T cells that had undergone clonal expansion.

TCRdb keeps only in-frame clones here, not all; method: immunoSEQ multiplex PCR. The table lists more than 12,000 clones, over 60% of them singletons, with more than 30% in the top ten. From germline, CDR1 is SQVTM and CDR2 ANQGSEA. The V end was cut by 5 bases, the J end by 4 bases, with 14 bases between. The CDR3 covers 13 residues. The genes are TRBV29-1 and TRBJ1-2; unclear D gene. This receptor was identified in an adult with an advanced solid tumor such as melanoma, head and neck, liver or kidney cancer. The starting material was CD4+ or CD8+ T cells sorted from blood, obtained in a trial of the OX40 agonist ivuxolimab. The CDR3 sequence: CSVRLRQFYGYTF. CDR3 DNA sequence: TGCAGCGTTAGGCTCAGGCAATTCTATGGCTACACCTTC.